This T cell receptor beta chain was captured by sequencing in a study of T cell responses to AZD1222 COVID-19 vaccine (dated by TCRdb to the early 2020s). For the study in its entirety: A total of 233 trial participants underwent TCR sequencing, of whom 200 to 220 had received two doses of AZD1222 and about 25 had received two doses of the MenACWY control vaccine. Trial participants were enrolled into age subgroups of 18-55, 56-69 and 70-plus years, which contained approximately 150, 30 and 60 TCR-sequenced participants, respectively. Summary of the overall study and its limitations: Most participants were white British and females outnumbered males, and the authors suggested that clonal diversity may have been underestimated. CD4 TCRs associated with the vaccine covered the entire spike protein, and the dominant responses were in regions 160-218 and 743-854. No day 14 peak-response samples were available, so repertoires were characterized only after the peak T cell response. Conclusions about previously exposed vaccinees are limited because only six or seven AZD1222 recipients were SARS-CoV-2 seropositive at baseline. Spike-specific TCR breadth and depth rose significantly after two AZD1222 doses compared with day 0 and with MenACWY recipients. In the small 56-69-year group, the increase in depth fell short of significance, most likely because of low power. Reportedly, almost half of the unique spike-specific TCRs recognized epitopes lying outside the regions that are mutated in the B.1.351 and B.1.1.7 variants.

In the paper's terms, the time point label means: about 28 days (+/-7) after the second vaccine dose. Because spike-specific TCR depth and breadth did not differ between the two schedules, AZD1222 recipients who got a second dose at roughly 4 weeks were pooled with those who got a second dose at roughly 12 weeks. Vaccinee samples came from UK trials COV001 and COV002, including a single-blind randomized controlled phase 2/3 trial of AZD1222 (ChAdOx1 nCoV-19) in healthy adults. For TCRbeta chain sequencing, PBMC samples were collected from trial participants at day 0 and at day 28 after the second dose. Notes on this clone: There is no known antigen for this receptor. The input lacks base qualities; no much larger clone sits a single base away.

Taken from the germline V gene, the CDR1 and CDR2 loops are SNHLY and FYNNEI. V is cut back by 0 bases and J by 5 bases, with 9 bases in the junction unmatched. Its CDR3 holds 17 amino acids, cysteine through phenylalanine. The retained sequence is limited to the CDR3, 51 bases, with the frame set at the first base. The CDR3 regions of human TCRbeta chains were subjected to immunosequencing. Processing in the source paper ran as follows. TCRs in the repertoires were matched against a reference library of SARS-CoV-2-specific TCRs that had been generated with the MIRA antigen-specificity platform. Breadth was defined as the fraction of unique TCRs that were SARS-CoV-2-associated. Depth was defined as the fraction of total T cells that were SARS-CoV-2-associated. Each spike-specific TCR was assigned to its reactive spike region and to a CD4 or CD8 class using the MIRA data. Log10-transformed breadth and depth values were compared by one-way ANOVA with Sidak's multiple comparisons tests. In TCRdb, the immuneACCESS table is reduced to in-frame sequences with V and J assigned. These tables do not hold every clone; where another copy was compared, an unresolved V gene accounts for under half, and the others remain unexplained. V and J calls and clone size are copied from that table; D and trimming were computed from the DNA. Here the sample has about 160,000 clones; about 91% occur a single time. The ten largest clonotypes hold around 1% of the sample.

The rearranged segments are TRBV2 and TRBJ1-2, with 10 bases in between that match TRBD1. This TCR came from an adult who received the AZD1222 COVID-19 vaccine. The starting material was peripheral blood, obtained 28 days after the second AZD1222 dose. The nucleotides are TGTGCCAGCAGTGAAGCACCCCACGGGGGACAGGGGTATGGCTACACCTTC. This translates into CASSEAPHGGQGYGYTF. Outside the CDR3, residues come from the reference TRBV2 and TRBJ1-2 proteins, so the full variable domain is: EPEVTQTPSHQVTQMGQEVILRCVPISNHLYFYWYRQILGQKVEFLVSFYNNEISEKSEIFDDQFSVERPDGSNFTLKIRSTKLEDSAMYFCASSEAPHGGQGYGYTFGSGTRLTVV.